The rows below give T cell receptor beta chains drawn from one sample of a study of OX40 agonist ivuxolimab in advanced cancers. Sequencing was performed with immunoSEQ multiplex PCR; in TCRdb, only in-frame clones are kept and a portion is missing. The sample holds more than 100,000 clones; about 93% are singletons and the top ten take roughly 1%. The sample was CD4+ or CD8+ T cells sorted from blood, taken in a trial of the OX40 agonist ivuxolimab. These receptors came from an adult with an advanced solid tumor such as melanoma, head and neck, liver or kidney cancer. Both conserved end residues are part of each CDR3.

TRBJ2-6	TRBV4-2	CASSQDVASASGANVLTF
TRBJ2-7	TRBV28	CASSFEGRHYEQYF
TRBJ1-5	TRBV5-6	CASSLNQPQHF
TRBJ1-2	TRBV18	CASSPGQGDYGYTF
TRBJ1-1	TRBV15	CATSSILNTEAFF
TRBJ1-1	TRBV2	CASSTGRMNTEAFF
TRBJ1-6	TRBV7-9	CASSSSTGSSYNSPLHF
TRBJ2-2	TRBV7-2	CASSLTGAPNTGELFF
TRBJ2-4	TRBV28	CASSLYGLAGAKNIQYF
TRBJ2-1	TRBV19	CASSIATPGRNEQFF
TRBJ2-7	TRBV15	CATSRDLSRGGLNEQYF
TRBJ2-1	TRBV28	CASSPSGPGGNEQFF
TRBJ1-2	TRBV6-5	CASRGDRYGYTF
TRBJ2-2	TRBV9	CASSVGQANTGELFF
TRBJ2-5	TRBV20-1	CSPSSGETQYF
TRBJ1-4	TRBV27	CASSSLWGRGEKLFF
TRBJ1-1	TRBV28	CASSSGGTDTEAFF
TRBJ1-1	TRBV6-4	CASSDYLQGNTEAFF
TRBJ2-7	TRBV4-1	CASSHPASGEYEQYF
TRBJ1-2	TRBV7-9	CASSPGGTPDYGYTF
TRBJ2-1	TRBV5-1	CASSSGDSNYNEQFF
TRBJ2-5	TRBV5-4	CASSLWAETQYF
TRBJ1-2	TRBV6-5	CASSYGGGLNYGYTF
TRBJ2-3	TRBV5-1	CASSSLESGGNTDTQYF
TRBJ1-6	TRBV10-3	CASHFRQGYSPLHF
TRBJ1-5	TRBV6-5	CASSFSRHQPQHF
TRBJ1-1	TRBV28	CASRSGFTEAFF
TRBJ1-3	TRBV5-4	CASSSGLGGRGNTIYF
TRBJ2-1	TRBV7-9	CASSPLAGAGNEQFF
TRBJ2-5	TRBV19	CASSGGTAIDQYF
TRBJ1-5	TRBV5-8	CASRSPGQGHQPQHF
TRBJ2-1	TRBV5-1	CASSLRNEQFF
TRBJ1-5	TRBV7-8	CASSPRRTGGVYGNQPQHF
TRBJ1-5	TRBV15	CATSRDPGSNQPQHF
TRBJ1-2	TRBV6-1	CASSEIRTGNKNYGYTF
TRBJ2-2	TRBV10-1	CASSELLTRSGELFF
TRBJ2-5	TRBV11-1	CASSLGRTRGETQYF
TRBJ2-7	TRBV7-2	CASSLDPGARGEQYF
TRBJ2-5	TRBV6-1	CASSVRTGTYQETQYF
TRBJ1-6	TRBV6-4	CASSTRDSFGSPLHF
TRBJ2-7	TRBV10-1	CASSGPGLRSYEQYF
TRBJ2-7	TRBV27	CASSLRDTGAYEQYF
TRBJ2-1	TRBV5-6	CASSFSGGAEYNEQFF
TRBJ2-1	TRBV7-9	CASSPPSGTRGLDEQFF
TRBJ2-7	TRBV7-3	CASSLTGGSHEQYF
TRBJ1-3	TRBV6-1	CASKGQPFSGNTIYF
TRBJ1-3	TRBV29-1	CSVAGGGGNTIYF
TRBJ2-2	TRBV6-6	CASSYYGELFF
TRBJ2-7	TRBV4-2	CASSSGFRNYEQYF
TRBJ1-4	TRBV4-1	CASSRVGNEKLFF
TRBJ1-1	TRBV6-5	CASSRTDLNTEAFF